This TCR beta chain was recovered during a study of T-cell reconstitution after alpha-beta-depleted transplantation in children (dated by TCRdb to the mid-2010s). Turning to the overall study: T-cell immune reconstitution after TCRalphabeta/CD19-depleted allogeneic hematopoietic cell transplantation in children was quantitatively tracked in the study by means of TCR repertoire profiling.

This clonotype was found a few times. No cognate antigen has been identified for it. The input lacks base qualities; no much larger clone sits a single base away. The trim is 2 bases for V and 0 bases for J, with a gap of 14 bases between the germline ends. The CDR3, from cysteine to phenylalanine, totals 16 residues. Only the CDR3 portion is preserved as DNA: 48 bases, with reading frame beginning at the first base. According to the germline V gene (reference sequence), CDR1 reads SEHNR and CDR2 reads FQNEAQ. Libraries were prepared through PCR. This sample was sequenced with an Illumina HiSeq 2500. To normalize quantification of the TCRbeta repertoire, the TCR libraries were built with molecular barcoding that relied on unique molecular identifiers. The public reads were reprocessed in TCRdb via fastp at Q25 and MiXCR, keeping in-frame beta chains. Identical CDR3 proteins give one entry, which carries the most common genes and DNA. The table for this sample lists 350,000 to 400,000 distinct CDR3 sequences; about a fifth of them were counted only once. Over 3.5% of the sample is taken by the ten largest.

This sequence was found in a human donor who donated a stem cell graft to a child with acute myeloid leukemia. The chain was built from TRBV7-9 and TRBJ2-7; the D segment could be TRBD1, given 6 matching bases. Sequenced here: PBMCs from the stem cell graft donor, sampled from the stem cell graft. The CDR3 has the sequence CASSLIARDNSYEQYF. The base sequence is TGTGCCAGCAGCTTAATCGCCCGGGACAACTCCTACGAGCAGTACTTC.